The source of this TCR beta chain is a study of T cell changes during pregnancy in multiple sclerosis. Profiled with immunoSEQ multiplex PCR; TCRdb holds only in-frame clones, not every one. The sample gives more than 50,000 clones, about nine tenths of which show up once; about 3.1% is in the top ten. V was trimmed by 5 bases and J by 0 bases, leaving 11 bases between them. This CDR3 has 15 amino acids. CDR1 SGHVS and CDR2 FQNEAQ come from the germline V gene. The receptor was derived from a female donor in good health, enrolled as a control in a pregnancy study. The sequencing here drew on peripheral blood, taken in the first trimester of pregnancy. This rearrangement joins TRBV7-8 to TRBJ1-3, with D perhaps matching TRBD1 (6 bases). The DNA of the CDR3 is TGTGCCAGCAGCGGGGGCCATCCCTCTGGAAACACCATATATTTT. Its translation: CASSGGHPSGNTIYF.